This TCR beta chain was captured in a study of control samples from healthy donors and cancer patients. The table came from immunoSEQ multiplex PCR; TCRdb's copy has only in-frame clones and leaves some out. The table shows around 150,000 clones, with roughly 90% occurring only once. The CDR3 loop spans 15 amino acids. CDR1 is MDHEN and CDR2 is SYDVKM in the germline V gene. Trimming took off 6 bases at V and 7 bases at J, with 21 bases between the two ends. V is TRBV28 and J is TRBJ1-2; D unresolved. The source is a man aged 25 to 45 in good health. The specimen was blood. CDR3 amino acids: CASSPKVLGVTGYTF. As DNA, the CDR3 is TGTGCCAGCAGCCCTAAGGTACTTGGGGTTACTGGCTACACCTTC.